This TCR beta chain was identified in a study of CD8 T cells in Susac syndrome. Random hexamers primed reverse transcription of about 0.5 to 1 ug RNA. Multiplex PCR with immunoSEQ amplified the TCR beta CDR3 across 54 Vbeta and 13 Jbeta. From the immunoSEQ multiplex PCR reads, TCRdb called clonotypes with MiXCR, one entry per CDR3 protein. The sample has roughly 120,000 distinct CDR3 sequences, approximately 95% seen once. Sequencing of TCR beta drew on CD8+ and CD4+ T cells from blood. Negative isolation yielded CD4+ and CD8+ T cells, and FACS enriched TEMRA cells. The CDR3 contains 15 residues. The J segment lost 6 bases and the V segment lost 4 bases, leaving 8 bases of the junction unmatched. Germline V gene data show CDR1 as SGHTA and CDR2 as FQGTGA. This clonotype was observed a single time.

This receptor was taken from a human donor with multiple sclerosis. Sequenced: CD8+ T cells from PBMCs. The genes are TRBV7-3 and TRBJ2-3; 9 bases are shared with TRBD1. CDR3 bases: TGTGCCAGCAGCTACCGGGACAGGGAGTTGGATACGCAGTATTTT. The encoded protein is CASSYRDRELDTQYF.